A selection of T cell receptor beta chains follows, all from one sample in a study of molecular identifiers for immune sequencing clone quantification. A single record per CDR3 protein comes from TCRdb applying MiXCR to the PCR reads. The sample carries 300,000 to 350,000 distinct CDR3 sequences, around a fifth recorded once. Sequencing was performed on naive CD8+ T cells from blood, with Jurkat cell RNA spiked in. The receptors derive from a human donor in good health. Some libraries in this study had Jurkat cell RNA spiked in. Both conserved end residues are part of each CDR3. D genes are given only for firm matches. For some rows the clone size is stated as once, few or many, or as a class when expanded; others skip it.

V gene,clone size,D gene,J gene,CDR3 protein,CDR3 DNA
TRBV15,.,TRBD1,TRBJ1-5,CATSRDRGQPQHF,TGTGCCACCAGCAGAGACAGGGGGCAGCCCCAGCATTTT
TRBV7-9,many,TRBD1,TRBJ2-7,CASSAPGQIEQYF,TGTGCCAGCAGCGCACCGGGACAGATCGAGCAGTACTTC
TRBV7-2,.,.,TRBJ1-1,CASSLEGVGGTEAFF,TGTGCCAGCAGCTTAGAGGGGGTCGGGGGCACTGAAGCTTTCTTT
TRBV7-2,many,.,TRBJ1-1,CASSAHEYMNTEAFF,TGTGCCAGCAGCGCTCACGAATACATGAACACTGAAGCTTTCTTT
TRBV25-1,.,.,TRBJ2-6,CASSVESGANVLTF,TGTGCCAGCAGTGTAGAGTCTGGGGCCAACGTCCTGACTTTC
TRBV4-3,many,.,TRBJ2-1,CASSQGRGSYNEQFF,TGCGCCAGCAGCCAGGGGCGGGGCTCCTACAATGAGCAGTTCTTC
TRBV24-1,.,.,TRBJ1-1,CAISDLPILGFEAFF,TGTGCCATCAGTGATTTGCCAATTCTTGGGTTTGAAGCTTTCTTT
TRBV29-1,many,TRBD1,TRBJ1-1,CSFWTGGIGAFF,TGCAGCTTCTGGACAGGGGGTATAGGAGCTTTCTTT
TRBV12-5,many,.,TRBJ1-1,CASGLSGFGNTEAFF,TGTGCTAGTGGTTTGAGTGGCTTTGGGAACACTGAAGCTTTCTTT
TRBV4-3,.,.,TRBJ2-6,CASSQALAAGANVLTF,TGCGCCAGCAGCCAAGCATTGGCAGCTGGGGCCAACGTCCTGACTTTC
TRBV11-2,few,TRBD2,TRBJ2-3,CASSRRGTSETDTQYF,TGTGCCAGCAGCCGTCGCGGGACTAGCGAGACAGATACGCAGTATTTT
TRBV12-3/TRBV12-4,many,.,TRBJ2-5,CASSLPRGAGPKETQYF,TGTGCCAGCAGTCTCCCCCGGGGGGCCGGTCCCAAAGAGACCCAGTACTTC
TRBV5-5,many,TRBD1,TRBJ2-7,CASSALRDRAYEQYF,TGTGCCAGCAGCGCACTCCGGGACAGGGCCTACGAGCAGTACTTC
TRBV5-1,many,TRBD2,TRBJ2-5,CASSYGLAGGSQETQYF,TGCGCCAGCAGCTACGGACTAGCGGGGGGATCCCAAGAGACCCAGTACTTC
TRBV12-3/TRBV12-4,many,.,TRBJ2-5,CASSKFSSLQETQYF,TGTGCCAGCAGTAAATTCTCGTCCCTCCAAGAGACCCAGTACTTC
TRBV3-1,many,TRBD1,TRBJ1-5,CASSQEAGGRQPQHF,TGTGCCAGCAGCCAAGAGGCAGGGGGGCGTCAGCCCCAGCATTTT
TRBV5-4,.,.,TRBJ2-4,CASSLVSQGNIQYF,TGTGCCAGCAGCTTGGTATCGCAAGGAAACATTCAGTACTTC
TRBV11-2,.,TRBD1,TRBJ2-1,CASSRVGGANSYNEQFF,TGTGCCAGCAGCCGCGTAGGGGGCGCGAATTCCTACAATGAGCAGTTCTTC
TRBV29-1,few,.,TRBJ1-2,CSVIELNYGYTF,TGCAGCGTTATTGAGTTGAACTATGGCTACACCTTC
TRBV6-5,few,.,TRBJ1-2,CASSYSQGDGYTF,TGTGCCAGCAGTTACTCCCAGGGAGATGGCTACACCTTC
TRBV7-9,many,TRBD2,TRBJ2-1,CASTSGLAGASSYNEQFF,TGTGCCAGTACCTCGGGACTAGCGGGGGCTAGCTCCTACAATGAGCAGTTCTTC
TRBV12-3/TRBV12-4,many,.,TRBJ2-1,CASSLVQATWQFF,TGTGCCAGCAGTTTGGTTCAGGCGACGTGGCAGTTCTTC
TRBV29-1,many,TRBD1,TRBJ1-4,CSVEGLGQGGEKLFF,TGCAGCGTTGAGGGGTTGGGACAGGGAGGCGAAAAACTGTTTTTT
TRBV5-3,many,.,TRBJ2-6,CASRYSGANVLTF,TGTGCCAGCCGATACTCTGGGGCCAACGTCCTGACTTTC
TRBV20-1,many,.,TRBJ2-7,CSARAWRWTYEQYF,TGCAGTGCTAGAGCCTGGAGGTGGACCTACGAGCAGTACTTC
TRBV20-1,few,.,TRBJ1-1,CSARDPETGNTEAFF,TGCAGTGCTAGAGATCCAGAAACAGGGAACACTGAAGCTTTCTTT
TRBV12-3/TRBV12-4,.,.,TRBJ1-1,CASSSRGGGTEAFF,TGTGCCAGCAGTTCCCGCGGGGGCGGCACTGAAGCTTTCTTT
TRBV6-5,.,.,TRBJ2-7,CASSYSMAGLTSYEQYF,TGTGCCAGCAGTTACTCTATGGCGGGTTTAACCTCCTACGAGCAGTACTTC
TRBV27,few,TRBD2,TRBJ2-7,CASSLIGRTSEQYF,TGTGCCAGCAGTTTAATCGGGAGGACGTCCGAGCAGTACTTC
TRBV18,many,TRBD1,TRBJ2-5,CASSPKKTGGLETQYF,TGTGCCAGCTCACCAAAGAAGACAGGGGGATTAGAGACCCAGTACTTC
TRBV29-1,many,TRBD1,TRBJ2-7,CSVEDLTMVQGAKGEQYF,TGCAGCGTTGAAGATCTTACTATGGTACAGGGGGCGAAGGGCGAGCAGTACTTC
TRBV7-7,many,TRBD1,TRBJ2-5,CASSPRTGSGETQYF,TGTGCCAGCAGCCCAAGGACAGGATCCGGAGAGACCCAGTACTTC
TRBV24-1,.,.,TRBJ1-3,CAISDATGTEGNTIYF,TGTGCCATCAGTGATGCAACCGGGACGGAGGGAAACACCATATATTTT
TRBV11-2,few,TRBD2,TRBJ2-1,CASSPPSGGANEQFF,TGTGCCAGCAGCCCACCTAGCGGGGGGGCCAATGAGCAGTTCTTC
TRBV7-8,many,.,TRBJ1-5,CASSSNWYSNQPQHF,TGTGCCAGCAGCTCAAACTGGTATAGCAATCAGCCCCAGCATTTT
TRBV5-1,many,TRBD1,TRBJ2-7,CASSLGQGERGEQYF,TGCGCCAGCAGCTTGGGGCAGGGGGAACGAGGCGAGCAGTACTTC
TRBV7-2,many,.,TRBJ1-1,CASSLTQMNTEAFF,TGTGCCAGCAGCTTAACGCAGATGAACACTGAAGCTTTCTTT
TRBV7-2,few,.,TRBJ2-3,CASTLEGGDTQYF,TGTGCCAGCACCCTAGAGGGGGGTGATACGCAGTATTTT
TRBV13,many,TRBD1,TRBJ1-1,CASSLTGGDTEAFF,TGTGCCAGCAGCCTGACAGGGGGAGACACTGAAGCTTTCTTT
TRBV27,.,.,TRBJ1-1,CASSLMVPGAHTEAFF,TGTGCCAGCAGCCTAATGGTCCCCGGGGCCCACACTGAAGCTTTCTTT
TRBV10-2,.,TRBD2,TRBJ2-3,CASSGGGGMDTDTQYF,TGCGCCAGCAGTGGCGGGGGGGGAATGGACACAGATACGCAGTATTTT
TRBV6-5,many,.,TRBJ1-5,CASSYSNSQPQHF,TGTGCCAGCAGTTACTCGAATAGCCAGCCCCAGCATTTT
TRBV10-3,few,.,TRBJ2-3,CAISESQGADTQYF,TGTGCCATCAGTGAGTCCCAGGGAGCAGATACGCAGTATTTT
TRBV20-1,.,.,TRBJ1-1,CSRRGDTEAFF,TGCAGTCGGCGGGGGGACACTGAAGCTTTCTTT
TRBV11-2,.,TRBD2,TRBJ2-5,CASSLEWGLPGTQYF,TGTGCCAGCAGCTTAGAGTGGGGACTACCCGGGACCCAGTACTTC
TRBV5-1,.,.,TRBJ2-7,CASSLHTGYEQYF,TGCGCCAGCAGCCTTCACACGGGCTACGAGCAGTACTTC
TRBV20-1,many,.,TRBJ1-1,CSARPPTKAEAFF,TGCAGTGCTAGGCCCCCCACAAAGGCTGAAGCTTTCTTT
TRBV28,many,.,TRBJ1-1,CASSFRGGSTEAFF,TGTGCCAGCAGTTTCCGTGGCGGGAGCACTGAAGCTTTCTTT
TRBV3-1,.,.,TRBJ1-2,CASSQLAGNYGYTF,TGTGCCAGCAGCCAACTCGCAGGGAACTATGGCTACACCTTC
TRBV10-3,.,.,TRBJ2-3,CAISDFQSDTQYF,TGTGCCATCAGTGATTTCCAGTCAGATACGCAGTATTTT
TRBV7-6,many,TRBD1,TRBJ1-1,CASRQIDRAGTEAFF,TGTGCCAGCAGACAGATAGACAGGGCAGGCACTGAAGCTTTCTTT